These 29 T cell receptor beta chains came from one sample sequenced in a study of early T cells in non-severe SARS-CoV-2 infection. TCRdb recomputed calls from the 5' RACE reads with MiXCR, one row per CDR3 protein. Of about 30,000 distinct CDR3 sequences in the sample, roughly 4.9% were seen once. Sequencing was carried out using whole blood. The receptor source for this set is an adult who was a healthcare worker with PCR-confirmed SARS-CoV-2 infection or an uninfected control (not recorded which).

The count of this clonotype is one. A read error may be the cause here, since a much bigger clone is one base away. The chain employs TRBV3-1 and TRBJ2-1; 7 nucleotides match TRBD2. After removal of 3 bases from V and 6 bases from J, the junction contained 8 bases not matched to a gene. CDR3 length: 15 residues. Germline assignment: CDR1 LGHDT and CDR2 YNNKEL (reference sequence). The CDR3 region has the DNA TGTGCCAGCAGCCAGGGTAGCGGGCAAATCAATGAGCAGTTCTTC. This gives the protein CASSQGSGQINEQFF.

In its sample, this clonotype was seen many times. The genes are TRBV12-3 or TRBV12-4 and TRBJ2-7; 9 bases line up with TRBD2. CDR3 length: 14 amino acids. J gave up 4 bases and V 6 bases, and 7 bases lay outside the gene matches. CDR3 loop: CASSLGSGSYEQYF. CDR3 coding DNA: TGTGCCAGCAGCCTCGGTAGCGGGAGTTACGAGCAGTACTTC.

There are many counts of this clonotype. This sequence joins TRBV20-1 and TRBJ2-1; 8 bases agree with TRBD2. Germline CDR1 reads DFQATT; CDR2 reads SNEGSKA (reference sequence). The CDR3 runs 13 residues. V lost 5 bases to trimming and J lost 9 bases; unmatched junction nucleotides: 9. CDR3: CSACKRERGEQFF. The DNA for the CDR3 is TGCAGTGCTTGTAAGCGGGAGCGGGGTGAGCAGTTCTTC.

This clonotype came up many times. The rearrangement uses TRBV18 and TRBJ1-3; the D gene is possibly TRBD1 (5 bases). The CDR3 sequence is 16 residues long. CDR1 is KGHSH and CDR2 is LQKENI in the germline V gene. V lost 3 bases and J lost 0, with 12 bases in between. The DNA of the CDR3 is TGTGCCAGCTCACCCACGTCAGGGAACTCTGGAAACACCATATATTTT. Its protein is CASSPTSGNSGNTIYF.

This clonotype was recorded many times. The chain couples TRBV7-2 to TRBJ2-7; D perhaps matches TRBD1 (6 bases). The CDR3 totals 14 residues. Trimming cost V 1 base and J 4 bases, with 11 bases left between them. Germline lookup yields CDR1 SGHTA and CDR2 FQGNSA. The CDR3, as DNA: TGTGCCAGCAGCTTAGGGGCAGGGGAATACGAGCAGTACTTC. This translates into CASSLGAGEYEQYF.

This clonotype occurred many times. The chain recombines TRBV5-5 with TRBJ2-2; D is ambiguous. Trimming removed 2 bases from V and 3 bases from J, with 8 bases in between. Per the germline V gene, CDR1 is SGHKS and CDR2 is YYEKEE (reference sequence). The CDR3 spans 14 residues. The CDR3, as DNA: TGTGCCAGCAGCTTCTACACCGACACCGGGGAGCTGTTTTTT. Its translation: CASSFYTDTGELFF. Variable domain in full (rest from reference TRBV5-5 and TRBJ2-2): DAGVTQSPTHLIKTRGQQVTLRCSPISGHKSVSWYQQVLGQGPQFIFQYYEKEERGRGNFPDRFSARQFPNYSSELNVNALLLGDSALYLCASSFYTDTGELFFGEGSRLTVL.

Comments on this clonotype: This could be a read error, since a much larger clone is one nucleotide away. V usage is TRBV11-2 and J usage is TRBJ2-5, with 9 bases identical to TRBD2. The V gene end was trimmed by 5 bases and the J gene end by 1 base; junction bases not matched to a gene: 11. The CDR3 contains 17 residues. Germline V gene data show CDR1 as SGHAT and CDR2 as FQNNGV. CDR3 in amino acids: CASSTVLSGRIQETQYF. CDR3 nucleotides: TGTGCCAGCAGCACTGTCCTTAGCGGGAGAATCCAAGAGACCCAGTACTTC.

Ten or more counts support this clonotype. The chain combines TRBV29-1 with TRBJ2-1; 9 nucleotides match TRBD2. V shed 4 bases, J shed 8 bases, and the junction held 9 bases outside the gene matches. CDR3 length: 14 residues. In germline, CDR1 is SQVTM, CDR2 ANQGSEA. The CDR3 coding sequence is TGCAGCGTTGTAGCGGGAGCCCTCTTGGATGAGCAGTTCTTC. Residues: CSVVAGALLDEQFF.

This clonotype was observed a few times. The chain combines TRBV29-1 with TRBJ1-2; 8 nucleotides agree with TRBD1. The V gene end was trimmed by 1 base and the J gene end by 6 bases; junction bases not matched to a gene: 1. Per the germline V gene, CDR1 is SQVTM and CDR2 is ANQGSEA. The CDR3 is 12 amino acids. In nucleotides, the CDR3 is TGCAGCGTTGAAGGGACAGGGCATGGCTACACCTTC. Protein: CSVEGTGHGYTF.

This clonotype has just a few counts. The chain carries TRBV18 and TRBJ2-2; D unclear. V gave up 0 bases and J gave up 3 bases, with 11 bases separating them. The CDR3 totals 16 residues. In germline, CDR1 is KGHSH, CDR2 LQKENI. The CDR3 spells CASSPPERRYTGELFF. CDR3 bases: TGTGCCAGCTCACCACCGGAACGGCGGTACACCGGGGAGCTGTTTTTT. The complete variable domain, with remaining parts taken from reference TRBV18 and TRBJ2-2, reads NAGVMQNPRHLVRRRGQEARLRCSPMKGHSHVYWYRQLPEEGLKFMVYLQKENIIDESGMPKERFSAEFPKEGPSILRIQQVVRGDSAAYFCASSPPERRYTGELFFGEGSRLTVL.

Ten or more counts support this clonotype. This chain joins TRBV10-2 and TRBJ2-1; no firm D call. Germline CDR1 WSHSY, CDR2 SAAADI. The CDR3 covers 14 residues. The V and J ends lost 5 bases and 3 bases respectively, with 11 bases between them. The CDR3: CASSTTVDYNEQFF. In DNA, the CDR3 is TGCGCCAGCAGTACTACAGTGGACTACAATGAGCAGTTCTTC.

This clonotype was seen repeatedly, ten times or more. J is TRBJ2-1 and V is TRBV20-1; TRBD2 is a possible D gene (6 bases). This CDR3 region has 11 residues. In germline, CDR1 is DFQATT, CDR2 SNEGSKA (reference sequence). CDR3: CTASGHNEQFF. CDR3 DNA: TGCACCGCCAGCGGGCACAATGAGCAGTTCTTC.

This chain connects TRBV5-1 to TRBJ1-1; 7 positions match TRBD1. J lost 0 bases, V lost 2 bases, and 7 bases had no gene match. Germline V gives CDR1 SGHRS, CDR2 YFSETQ. The CDR3 is made up of 16 amino acids. The chain's CDR3 is CASSFRQGAMNTEAFF. DNA for the CDR3: TGCGCCAGCAGCTTCAGACAGGGAGCCATGAACACTGAAGCTTTCTTT.

This clonotype was seen at least ten times. CDR3 sequence: CASSSSEGTGNTIYF. The CDR3 nucleotides are TGTGCCAGCAGCTCCTCAGAGGGTACTGGAAACACCATATATTTT. The chain couples TRBV9 to TRBJ1-3; D unresolved. Germline V gene sequence: CDR1 SGDLS, CDR2 YYNGEE. This CDR3 has 15 amino acids. Trimming cost V 4 bases and J 2 bases, with 13 bases left between them.

This clonotype was observed at least ten times. V gene TRBV6-2 or TRBV6-3 combines with J gene TRBJ2-3, with TRBD1 as a possible D gene (5 bases). The CDR3 contains 13 residues. Per the germline V gene, CDR1 is MNHEY and CDR2 is SVGEGT. Trimming took 7 bases from V and 6 from J, leaving 14 bases between them. The CDR3 loop is CASKGHRTDTQYF. In DNA form, the CDR3 reads TGTGCCAGCAAGGGGCACCGGACGGATACGCAGTATTTT.

This clonotype turned up a few times. The V call is TRBV7-8, the J call TRBJ1-4, with a tentative D call TRBD1 (6 bases). CDR3 length equals 14 residues. Trimming removed 4 bases from V and 2 bases from J, with 8 bases in between. In germline, CDR1 is SGHVS, CDR2 FQNEAQ. DNA for the CDR3: TGTGCCAGCAGCTCAGGGGTGACTAATGAAAAACTGTTTTTT. It translates to CASSSGVTNEKLFF.

Ten or more counts support this clonotype. The gene calls are TRBV7-9 and TRBJ2-3, with TRBD2 identical over 11 bases. This CDR3 has 16 amino acids. With 4 bases clipped from V and 2 bases from J, the junction kept 5 bases outside the gene matches. Germline V gene data show CDR1 as SEHNR and CDR2 as FQNEAQ (reference sequence). The CDR3 sequence is CASSSTSGGNTDTQYF. The CDR3 DNA reads as TGTGCCAGCAGCTCCACTAGCGGGGGAAACACAGATACGCAGTATTTT.

V gene TRBV7-9 combines with J gene TRBJ2-2; a weak D match, TRBD2 (6 bases). Trimming took 3 bases from V and 4 from J, leaving 15 bases between them. This CDR3 is built from 16 residues. CDR1 is SEHNR and CDR2 is FQNEAQ in the germline V gene (reference sequence). Here the CDR3 DNA reads TGTGCCAGCAGCTTTTCCACCGGGAGAGGCACCGGGGAGCTGTTTTTT. Translating it yields CASSFSTGRGTGELFF.

This clonotype was recorded many times. The V call is TRBV29-1, the J call TRBJ2-7, with 7 bases that match TRBD2. The V segment lost 0 bases and the J segment 3 bases; nucleotides outside the gene matches: 5. The CDR3 covers 14 residues. From germline, CDR1 is SQVTM and CDR2 ANQGSEA. DNA of the CDR3: TGCAGCGTTGAAGATTCCGGGACTAACTACGAGCAGTACTTC. Its translation: CSVEDSGTNYEQYF.

This clonotype was observed at least ten times. The V call is TRBV24-1, the J call TRBJ2-7; D ambiguous. Germline V gene data show CDR1 as KGHDR and CDR2 as SFDVKD. The CDR3 length is 11 residues. V was clipped by 4 bases and J by 4 bases, with 4 bases between them. The DNA for the CDR3 is TGTGCCACCAGTGACTTTTACGAGCAGTACTTC. Its protein product is CATSDFYEQYF.

This clonotype was counted many times. V is TRBV18 and J is TRBJ2-2; D is unresolved. Per germline, CDR1 KGHSH and CDR2 LQKENI. The CDR3 contains 16 residues. Trimming stripped 5 bases from V and 5 bases from J, with 18 bases between. The chain's CDR3 is CASSKSAESGTGELFF. DNA of the CDR3: TGTGCCAGCTCAAAATCAGCTGAAAGTGGAACCGGGGAGCTGTTTTTT.

This clonotype was detected many times. CDR3: CASSFRGSTYNEQFF. CDR3 in DNA: TGTGCCAGCAGTTTCAGAGGGAGTACCTACAATGAGCAGTTCTTC. The rearrangement links TRBV28 to TRBJ2-1, with D possibly being TRBD2 (5 bases). The CDR3 runs 15 residues. Germline CDR1 and CDR2: MDHEN and SYDVKM. Trimming shortened V by 3 bases and J by 2 bases, and 11 bases separated the two germline ends.

This clonotype was recorded many times. The chain uses TRBV13 and TRBJ2-7, with 10 bases lining up with TRBD1. CDR1 and CDR2 from the germline V gene are PRHDT and FYEKMQ (reference sequence). The trim removed 5 bases at V and 3 bases at J, leaving 7 bases unmatched. This CDR3 has 15 residues. CDR3: CASSPRQGAGYEQYF. CDR3 coding DNA: TGTGCCAGCAGCCCCCGACAGGGGGCAGGCTACGAGCAGTACTTC.

This clonotype was detected only a few times. The chain carries TRBV7-9 and TRBJ1-3, with no clear D. CDR1 and CDR2 (germline): SEHNR, FQNEAQ (reference sequence). V lost 7 bases to trimming and J lost 0 bases, with 16 bases between them. There are 16 residues in the CDR3. Written as DNA, the CDR3 is TGTGCCAGCACCTCAATGGGTACAAGCTCTGGAAACACCATATATTTT. Its translation is CASTSMGTSSGNTIYF.

The genes are TRBV5-4 and TRBJ2-1; 11 bases match TRBD2. V was clipped by 4 bases and J by 4 bases; unmatched bases: 4. The CDR3 loop spans 15 amino acids. Germline values: CDR1 SGHNT, CDR2 YYREEE (reference sequence). The CDR3 nucleotides are TGTGCCAGCAGCGCCGGGACTAGCGGTTACAATGAGCAGTTCTTC. Protein: CASSAGTSGYNEQFF.

This clonotype was seen at least ten times. This chain uses TRBV20-1 with TRBJ2-2; a weak D match, TRBD2 (5 bases). V dropped 6 bases and J dropped 6 bases, with 17 bases sitting between them. Per germline, CDR1 DFQATT and CDR2 SNEGSKA (reference sequence). This CDR3 spans 14 amino acids. CDR3: CSATDPVEAGELFF. The CDR3 DNA follows: TGCAGTGCAACAGACCCAGTGGAGGCCGGGGAGCTGTTTTTT.

Written as DNA, the CDR3 is TGTGCCAGCAGCTTGGAGCCCCCGGGGTTTCGCACAGATACGCAGTATTTT. Encoded protein: CASSLEPPGFRTDTQYF. The rearrangement uses TRBV7-9 and TRBJ2-3; maybe TRBD2 (5 bases). Germline CDR1 SEHNR, CDR2 FQNEAQ (reference sequence). This CDR3 contains 17 residues. V was pared by 3 bases and J by 1 base, with 17 bases between.

This clonotype has a handful of counts. This chain joins TRBV20-1 and TRBJ2-7; D gene ambiguous. The germline V gene has CDR1 DFQATT and CDR2 SNEGSKA (reference sequence). Trimming stripped 3 bases from V and 3 bases from J, with 12 bases between. This CDR3 region has 13 residues. The CDR3 coding sequence is TGCAGTGCTAGTCCTAGGCCCTACTACGAGCAGTACTTC. Its protein is CSASPRPYYEQYF.

A few counts support this clonotype. The chain joins TRBV5-1 to TRBJ2-7, with TRBD2 as a possible D gene (5 bases). The V and J ends lost 2 bases and 0 bases respectively, with 15 bases between them. CDR3 length: 16 residues. Germline V gene data show CDR1 as SGHRS and CDR2 as YFSETQ. The CDR3: CASSFEGRGNSYEQYF. The DNA for the CDR3 is TGCGCCAGCAGCTTCGAGGGTCGAGGTAACTCCTACGAGCAGTACTTC.